These T cell receptor beta chains were read from a single sample in a study of shared clonotypes between healthy human individuals. Using immunoSEQ multiplex PCR, the repertoire was profiled, and TCRdb retains in-frame clones only, with some absent. The sample carries roughly 700,000 clones, approximately 79% recorded once. Material: memory CD4+ T cells sorted from blood. These TCRs come from a woman aged 25 to 39 in good health. Both conserved end residues are part of each CDR3. A D gene is named only where the DNA matches it firmly. The size field is filled for only some rows; it gives once, few, many or a size class.

TRBJ2-7 | TRBD1 | TRBV6-6 | few | CASRRGQDYEQYF | TGTGCCAGCAGACGAGGACAGGACTACGAGCAGTACTTC
TRBJ2-7 | NA | TRBV5-1 | NA | CASNRGSSKDEQYF | TGCGCCAGCAATCGGGGCTCCTCCAAGGACGAGCAGTACTTC
TRBJ1-5 | TRBD1 | TRBV28 | NA | CASSLSRGPGNQPQHF | TGTGCCAGCAGTTTATCTAGGGGGCCGGGCAATCAGCCCCAGCATTTT
TRBJ2-7 | NA | TRBV28 | NA | CASSLPAGYSSYEQYF | TGTGCCAGCAGTTTACCTGCAGGGTACAGCTCCTACGAGCAGTACTTC
TRBJ1-4 | NA | TRBV5-4 | NA | CASSMGGNEKLFF | TGTGCCAGCAGTATGGGGGGGAATGAAAAACTGTTTTTT
TRBJ2-1 | TRBD2 | TRBV11-3 | NA | CASSLDGGGRWDEQFF | TGTGCCAGCAGCTTAGATGGGGGAGGGAGATGGGACGAGCAGTTCTTC
TRBJ2-3 | TRBD1 | TRBV5-1 | NA | CASSRGTGGALTLTDTQYF | TGCGCCAGCAGCAGGGGGACAGGGGGCGCCTTGACCCTCACAGATACGCAGTATTTT
TRBJ1-2 | TRBD1 | TRBV6-1 | NA | CASRDRGRGYTF | TGTGCCAGCAGAGACAGGGGTAGAGGCTACACCTTC
TRBJ2-7 | TRBD2 | TRBV28 | NA | CASSFLAGTYEQYF | TGTGCCAGCAGTTTCCTAGCGGGGACCTACGAGCAGTACTTC
TRBJ2-3 | NA | TRBV28 | once | CASTPHGARTDTQYF | TGTGCCAGCACCCCCCATGGGGCCCGCACAGATACGCAGTATTTT
TRBJ2-7 | TRBD2 | TRBV5-1 | NA | CASSPRLAGTYEQYF | TGCGCCAGCAGCCCAAGACTAGCGGGGACCTACGAGCAGTACTTC
TRBJ2-1 | NA | TRBV7-6 | NA | CASSLVGGSGINEQFF | TGTGCCAGCAGCTTAGTTGGAGGGAGCGGAATCAATGAGCAGTTCTTC
TRBJ2-3 | NA | TRBV11-2 | NA | CASSLGLVEGTQYF | TGTGCCAGCAGCTTAGGACTAGTGGAGGGTACGCAGTATTTT
TRBJ2-1 | TRBD1 | TRBV7-2 | NA | CASSVGQGRRVLSEQFF | TGTGCCAGCAGCGTGGGACAGGGGCGGAGGGTCCTTAGTGAGCAGTTCTTC
TRBJ2-1 | TRBD2 | TRBV29-1 | NA | CSVVRTSGYNEQFF | TGCAGCGTTGTTAGGACTAGCGGCTACAATGAGCAGTTCTTC
TRBJ2-6 | NA | TRBV7-9 | few | CASRPGQNSGANVLTF | TGTGCCAGCAGGCCGGGACAAAACTCTGGGGCCAACGTCCTGACTTTC